The 25 T cell receptor beta chains below come from one sample, sequenced in a study of cytomegalovirus exposure and HLA in healthy donors. Researchers ran the PCR with 60 Vbeta and 13 Jbeta primers. Sequenced by immunoSEQ multiplex PCR; TCRdb stores in-frame clones only, minus some. The repertoire has over 100,000 clones, 77% of them found once; the top ten carry about 4.3%. Sequencing was done on a sample of PBMCs. The receptors shown here come from a male donor in good health and CMV-seropositive.

V and J are TRBV30 and TRBJ1-2; 7 bases match TRBD1. J was trimmed by 1 base and V by 3 bases; bases with no gene match: 5. The CDR3 spans 14 residues. CDR1 GTSNPN and CDR2 SVGIG come from the germline V gene (reference sequence). CDR3 DNA: TGTGCCTGGAGACCTGGGACAGTTAACTATGGCTACACCTTC. This translates into CAWRPGTVNYGYTF.

The V gene is TRBV10-3, the J gene TRBJ1-6; 9 bases are shared with TRBD1. The CDR3 has 14 residues. Germline V CDR1 and CDR2: ENHRY, SYGVKD. The ends lost 6 bases at V and 10 bases at J; junction bases unmatched: 7. The CDR3 is CAISPGQGGSPLHF. CDR3 DNA: TGTGCCATCAGCCCGGGACAGGGAGGGTCACCCCTCCACTTT.

V usage is TRBV7-2 and J usage is TRBJ1-2, with 8 bases lining up with TRBD1. Trimming cost V 11 bases and J 4 bases; bases outside gene matches: 0. CDR3 length equals 10 residues. The germline gives CDR1 SGHTA, CDR2 FQGNSA. CDR3 loop: CAQGAYGYTF. For the CDR3, the DNA is TGTGCCCAGGGGGCCTATGGCTACACCTTC.

The chain couples TRBV29-1 to TRBJ2-3; D is perhaps TRBD2 (6 bases). The CDR3 is 14 residues long. The V and J ends lost 3 bases and 6 bases respectively, with 16 bases between them. Germline lookup yields CDR1 SQVTM and CDR2 ANQGSEA. The CDR3 spells CSVDAGPGGDTQYF. In nucleotides, the CDR3 is TGCAGCGTTGACGCGGGGCCGGGCGGGGATACGCAGTATTTT.

The sample holds one count of this clone. J is TRBJ2-5 and V is TRBV5-4, with TRBD1 as a possible D gene (5 bases). The length of the CDR3 is 13 residues. The V gene lost 0 bases and the J gene lost 5 bases, with 8 bases spanning the gap. CDR1 SGHNT and CDR2 YYREEE come from the germline V gene (reference sequence). For the CDR3, the DNA is TGTGCCAGCAGCTTGGGAAAGGGGGAGACCCAGTACTTC. Its translation is CASSLGKGETQYF. Using reference TRBV5-4 and TRBJ2-5 for the parts outside the CDR3, the full variable domain is ETGVTQSPTHLIKTRGQQVTLRCSSQSGHNTVSWYQQALGQGPQFIFQYYREEENGRGNFPPRFSGLQFPNYSSELNVNALELDDSALYLCASSLGKGETQYFGPGTRLLVL.

A few counts support this clone. This chain uses TRBV7-9 with TRBJ2-7, with 8 bases identical to TRBD2. Germline trimming cut 0 bases from V and 0 bases from J; bases unmatched to any gene: 7. Germline CDR1 SEHNR, CDR2 FQNEAQ (reference sequence). The length of the CDR3 is 17 residues. The CDR3 nucleotides are TGTGCCAGCAGCTTAGCCAGCGGGGGAACCAACTCCTACGAGCAGTACTTC. This encodes CASSLASGGTNSYEQYF.

The chain employs TRBV25-1 and TRBJ2-7, with D maybe TRBD1 (5 bases). Trimming removed 0 bases at V and 3 bases at J, with 9 bases between. Germline V gene data show CDR1 as MGHDK and CDR2 as SYGVNS. This CDR3 has 14 residues. CDR3 region: CASSEYPDNYEQYF. DNA for the CDR3: TGTGCCAGCAGTGAATATCCGGACAACTACGAGCAGTACTTC.

With regard to this clone: Other DNA sequences in this sample translate to the same CDR3. In nucleotides, the CDR3 is TGTGCCACCAGCAGAGATAGGGGGTACGAGCAGTACTTC. Its protein is CATSRDRGYEQYF. The V and J genes are TRBV15 and TRBJ2-7, with D possibly TRBD1 on 6 matching bases. Germline assignment: CDR1 LNHNV and CDR2 YYDKDF (reference sequence). The CDR3 has 13 residues. V was cut by 0 bases and J by 4 bases, with 7 bases left in between. The full variable domain, in which reference TRBV15 and TRBJ2-7 provide the parts outside the CDR3, is DAMVIQNPRYQVTQFGKPVTLSCSQTLNHNVMYWYQQKSSQAPKLLFHYYDKDFNNEADTPDNFQSRRPNTSFCFLDIRSPGLGDTAMYLCATSRDRGYEQYFGPGTRLTVT.

CDR3 DNA sequence: TGTGCCAGCAGCGTGGGGGGACTAGCGGGGGGGCTGTTGCCCGGGGAGCTGTTTTTT. Amino acids: CASSVGGLAGGLLPGELFF. The V gene is TRBV9, the J gene TRBJ2-2; 16 bases match TRBD2. The ends lost 2 bases at V and 6 bases at J; junction bases unmatched: 10. The CDR3 has 19 residues. Germline values: CDR1 SGDLS, CDR2 YYNGEE.

The chain is built from TRBV15 and TRBJ2-7; D is unresolved. Trimming took off 1 base at V and 4 bases at J, with 14 bases between the two ends. Germline loops: CDR1 LNHNV, CDR2 YYDKDF (reference sequence). The CDR3 is 15 residues long. The CDR3 region is CATSRGHGDVYEQYF. CDR3 DNA: TGTGCCACCAGCAGAGGTCACGGAGACGTATACGAGCAGTACTTC.

The V and J genes are TRBV5-1 and TRBJ1-2; 9 bases are shared with TRBD1. J lost 3 bases, V lost 5 bases, and 5 bases had no gene match. CDR3 size: 14 residues. Per germline, CDR1 SGHRS and CDR2 YFSETQ. CDR3 in DNA: TGCGCCAGCAGGCCGGGACAGGGAGACTATGGCTACACCTTC. Residues: CASRPGQGDYGYTF.

V is TRBV4-1 and J is TRBJ1-4, with D possibly matching TRBD1 (6 bases). The CDR3 runs to 15 residues. Trimming shortened V by 4 bases and J by 0 bases, and 9 bases separated the two germline ends. Germline-derived CDR1 and CDR2 are MGHRA and YSYEKL. CDR3 nucleotide sequence: TGCGCCAGCAGCCGGACAGTTGCAACTAATGAAAAACTGTTTTTT. Its translation: CASSRTVATNEKLFF.

V is TRBV27 and J is TRBJ2-7; TRBD1 matches at 9 bases. V was clipped by 3 bases and J by 2 bases; unmatched bases: 2. Germline CDR1 and CDR2: MNHEY and SMNVEV (reference sequence). The CDR3 sequence is 14 residues long. The CDR3 bases are TGTGCCAGCAGTTTCGACAGGGGGGCCTACGAGCAGTACTTC. Protein: CASSFDRGAYEQYF.

J is TRBJ1-4 and V is TRBV7-7; D ambiguous. V lost 4 bases to trimming and J lost 4 bases, with 7 bases between them. Germline lookup yields CDR1 SSHAT and CDR2 FNYEAQ (reference sequence). The CDR3 runs to 13 residues. The CDR3 sequence: CASSSRVNEKLFF. In nucleotides, the CDR3 is TGTGCCAGCAGCTCCCGGGTTAATGAAAAACTGTTTTTT.

The gene calls are TRBV7-7 and TRBJ2-1; TRBD2 agrees at 10 bases. Germline V gives CDR1 SSHAT, CDR2 FNYEAQ (reference sequence). With 5 bases clipped from V and 2 bases from J, the junction kept 6 bases outside the gene matches. The CDR3 consists of 16 residues. CDR3 in DNA: TGTGCCAGCAGCCCGACCGGGACTAGCGCCTACAATGAGCAGTTCTTC. It encodes CASSPTGTSAYNEQFF. Full variable domain (outside the CDR3, taken from reference TRBV7-7 and TRBJ2-1): GAGVSQSPRYKVTKRGQDVTLRCDPISSHATLYWYQQALGQGPEFLTYFNYEAQPDKSGLPSDRFSAERPEGSISTLTIQRTEQRDSAMYRCASSPTGTSAYNEQFFGPGTRLTVL.

Of note for this clone: A read error may account for a junction end that differs from germline. The chain uses TRBV27 and TRBJ2-6; TRBD1 might be the D (6 bases). The V gene's germline CDR1 is MNHEY and CDR2 SMNVEV (reference sequence). The CDR3 loop spans 15 amino acids. CDR3 region: CASSGRVMGANGLTF. CDR3 bases: TGTGCCAGCAGTGGACGGGTCATGGGGGCCAACGGCCTGACTTTC.

The V and J genes are TRBV7-9 and TRBJ2-4; 7 positions agree with TRBD1. This CDR3 comprises 16 residues. In germline, CDR1 is SEHNR, CDR2 FQNEAQ (reference sequence). Trimming took 6 bases from V and 0 from J; bases not matched to a gene: 8. The CDR3 coding sequence is TGTGCCAGCAGTTTGGACAGGACCCTAGCCAAAAACATTCAGTACTTC. This sequence encodes CASSLDRTLAKNIQYF.

This chain links TRBV10-3 with TRBJ2-1; 10 bases are shared with TRBD2. CDR1 ENHRY and CDR2 SYGVKD come from the germline V gene. Germline trimming cut 2 bases from V and 1 base from J; bases unmatched to any gene: 11. The CDR3 length is 19 residues. The CDR3 is CAISEPGLARDRSYNEQFF. The CDR3 DNA is TGTGCCATCAGTGAGCCGGGACTAGCGCGCGATCGGTCCTACAATGAGCAGTTCTTC.

V and J are TRBV19 and TRBJ2-3; D uncertain. Between the trimmed V and J ends, which lost 5 bases and 0 bases, there was a span of 9 bases. The germline gives CDR1 LNHDA, CDR2 SQIVND (reference sequence). The CDR3 contains 14 residues. In DNA form, the CDR3 reads TGTGCCAGTAGTCCTTCCTTAAGCACAGATACGCAGTATTTT. The encoded protein is CASSPSLSTDTQYF.

The V and J genes are TRBV6-1 and TRBJ2-3; D is possibly TRBD1 (6 bases). Deletions cut 5 bases from V and 3 bases from J, with 9 bases between. The germline CDR1 and CDR2 sequences are MNHNS and SASEGT. The CDR3 loop spans 13 amino acids. Written as DNA, the CDR3 is TGTGCCAGCAGTTCTACAGGGACAGATACGCAGTATTTT. This codes for CASSSTGTDTQYF.

V usage is TRBV19 and J usage is TRBJ2-1, with D tentatively TRBD1 (6 bases). The V gene lost 2 bases and the J gene lost 7 bases, with 9 bases spanning the gap. This CDR3 region has 13 residues. Germline CDR1 reads LNHDA; CDR2 reads SQIVND (reference sequence). This CDR3 reads CASSIRGLNEQFF. In DNA form, the CDR3 reads TGTGCCAGTAGTATAAGGGGGTTGAATGAGCAGTTCTTC.

The chain is built from TRBV18 and TRBJ2-5; 8 positions match TRBD2. The J segment lost 5 bases and the V segment lost 3 bases, leaving 11 bases of the junction unmatched. CDR3 length equals 16 residues. Germline loops: CDR1 KGHSH, CDR2 LQKENI. CDR3 sequence (DNA): TGTGCCAGCTCACCGACCCTAGCGGGTCCCGGGGAGACCCAGTACTTC. Its protein product is CASSPTLAGPGETQYF. The full variable domain, completed using reference TRBV18 and TRBJ2-5, is NAGVMQNPRHLVRRRGQEARLRCSPMKGHSHVYWYRQLPEEGLKFMVYLQKENIIDESGMPKERFSAEFPKEGPSILRIQQVVRGDSAAYFCASSPTLAGPGETQYFGPGTRLLVL.

The gene calls are TRBV5-1 and TRBJ2-7, with D perhaps TRBD2 (7 bases). The germline V gene encodes CDR1 SGHRS and CDR2 YFSETQ. CDR3 length: 15 residues. Trimming cost V 6 bases and J 0 bases, with 16 bases left between them. CDR3 protein: CASMVVGGGSYEQYF. CDR3 sequence (DNA): TGCGCCAGCATGGTGGTGGGAGGGGGCTCCTACGAGCAGTACTTC.

Notes on this clone: One junction end does not reproduce the germline sequence, and a read error may be involved. This rearrangement joins TRBV5-6 to TRBJ2-4; no clear D gene. CDR3 length: 13 residues. CDR1 is SGHDT and CDR2 is YYEEEE in the germline V gene. The CDR3: CASSLREKNSQYF. CDR3 in DNA: TGTGCCAGCAGCTTGAGAGAAAAAAACAGTCAGTACTTC.

This clone showed up just a few times. The J gene is TRBJ1-1, the V gene TRBV7-9; TRBD1 matches at 7 bases. Trimming removed 6 bases from V and 1 base from J; junction bases left unmatched: 8. Germline V lookup: CDR1 SEHNR, CDR2 FQNEAQ (reference sequence). The CDR3 is 15 residues long. The CDR3 loop is CASRFQGGPNTEAFF. The CDR3 DNA reads TGTGCCAGCAGGTTTCAGGGGGGACCGAACACTGAAGCTTTCTTT. The full variable domain, completed using reference TRBV7-9 and TRBJ1-1, is DTGVSQNPRHKITKRGQNVTFRCDPISEHNRLYWYRQTLGQGPEFLTYFQNEAQLEKSRLLSDRFSAERPKGSFSTLEIQRTEQGDSAMYLCASRFQGGPNTEAFFGQGTRLTVV.